This T cell receptor (beta chain) is from a study of early T cells in non-severe SARS-CoV-2 infection. Study-level information: Sequencing used unsorted whole-blood bulk RNA, so chains lack pairing.

Individual cDNA molecules were tagged with unique molecular identifiers. From the 5' RACE reads, TCRdb called clonotypes with MiXCR, one entry per CDR3 protein. The sample yields about 110,000 distinct CDR3 sequences, 9.5% to 13% seen once. The sample holds a few counts of this clonotype. Its specificity is not known. V gave up 2 bases and J gave up 4 bases, with 14 bases separating them. Looked up from germline, CDR1 is MDHEN and CDR2 is SYDVKM. The CDR3 extends over 15 amino acids. Study findings and constraints: Database matching using VDJdb favored anti-spike CD8 responses, with private and CD4 specificities left missing.

This rearrangement joins TRBV28 to TRBJ1-1; a possible D gene is TRBD1 (5 bases). Sequencing input: whole blood. This TCR derives from an adult who was a healthcare worker with PCR-confirmed SARS-CoV-2 infection or an uninfected control (not recorded which). CDR3 sequence reads: CASSLAGPKSTEAFF. DNA of the CDR3: TGTGCCAGCAGTTTAGCAGGGCCAAAATCCACTGAAGCTTTCTTT.